This entry is about one T cell receptor (beta chain). This clonotype showed up many times. It lacks a known antigen. Per-nucleotide qualities are absent, and no much larger clonotype sits a single base away. The data originate from a study of blood T cells in healthy people across ages (dated by TCRdb to between 2015 and 2016). Background on the whole study: In model experiments, template switching captured roughly one uniquely barcoded TCR beta cDNA molecule for every two T cells. Age-related changes in TCR beta repertoire diversity were measured in the study by deep sequencing normalized with unique cDNA molecular identifiers. Four age groups were formed from the donors: young (average approximately 16 years), middle-aged (just under 40), aged (62) and long-lived (less than 85). To avoid experimental bias, donors of different ages were distributed randomly across sequencing lanes. Two additional independent replicas of 1 million unique cDNA reads from the same blood draw were analyzed for two donors (one aged 18 to 29 and one aged 80 or older). What the authors observed across the whole study: Donor CMV infection status was unknown, potentially confounding age-related changes in expanded clonotypes. Estimates of total diversity based on one million sequenced T cells were considered lower bounds and underestimates. A strong correlation was found between observed TCR beta diversity and the percentage of naive T cells measured by flow cytometry. Compared with the aged group, more naive CD4+ T cells, fewer expanded clones and increased TCR diversity were shown by the long-lived group, suggesting age selection. Bulk unsorted PBMC profiling prevented conclusive comparison of naive and antigen-experienced compartments. As age increased, observed TCR beta diversity per million T cells dropped in a roughly linear way, and a significant reduction was already evident by age 40.

Systemically healthy Caucasian individuals from Russia, 39 in total and aged 6 to 90 years, were included as donors. Each donor gave 9 to 10 milliliters of peripheral blood, collected into EDTA-treated Vacutainer tubes. Ficoll-Paque density-gradient centrifugation was used to isolate PBMCs, with at least 6.5 million per sample. Total RNA, at least 6 micrograms per sample, was extracted from PBMCs with Trizol reagent. The percentages of naive CD45RAhigh/CD27high T cells were determined by flow cytometry on a PBMC aliquot from every donor. Sequences DFQATT (CDR1) and SNEGSKA (CDR2) are obtained from the germline V gene (reference sequence). V is cut back by 0 bases and J by 7 bases, with 9 bases in the junction unmatched. From the cysteine up to the phenylalanine, the CDR3 has a length of 15 residues. The read is trimmed to its CDR3 DNA, 45 bases read in frame from base 1. The library was obtained by 5' RACE. Sequencing took place on an Illumina HiSeq 2500. The second PCR ran for roughly 7 to 12 cycles and used a J-beta primer mix along with a sample-barcoded 5' primer. Each TCR beta cDNA molecule received a unique molecular identifier from a template-switch 5' adaptor carrying 12 random nucleotides. At least 2.5 million CDR3-containing paired-end reads were obtained from each sample. The Mint cDNA synthesis kit, primed by a TRBC-specific oligonucleotide, was used to synthesize first-strand cDNA from all RNA. After uracil-DNA glycosylase treatment, a first 18-cycle PCR used universal primers M1SS and BC2_uni_R on all cDNA. In the authors' own workflow: For normalization, 1 million high-quality reads, each with a distinct molecular identifier, were randomly selected from each sample. Instead of being binned into consensus sequences, reads with shared molecular identifiers were discarded. MiTCR, run with a Q25 quality threshold and the strictest error-elimination algorithm, handled CDR3 identification, clonotype clustering and error correction. Lower-bound total TCR beta diversity was estimated with a nonparametric unseen species model using Euler transformation. In-frame beta chains were kept once TCRdb had trimmed the public reads at Q25 with fastp and called clones with MiXCR. Entries that share a CDR3 protein sequence are merged under the most common genes and DNA. The V and J calls and clone size come from TCRdb's table, not from the authors' own analysis. Counted in this sample were hundreds of thousands of distinct CDR3 sequences; 29% of them appeared once. In total, the top ten clones hold roughly 17% of the sample.

This sequence originates from a woman older than 75 in good health. The sequence joins TRBV20-1 to TRBJ2-1; 7 of the junction bases match TRBD1. Material: blood. Here is the DNA: TGCAGTGCTAGAGATGTCGAGGGGGCGCGGAATGAGCAGTTCTTC. Its translation reads: CSARDVEGARNEQFF.